Listed below are T cell receptor beta chains from one sample, sequenced in a study of T cells in Graves' hyperthyroidism and ophthalmopathy. From the multiplex PCR reads, TCRdb called clonotypes with MiXCR, one entry per CDR3 protein. The sample holds about 350,000 distinct CDR3 sequences, over 15% seen once. The sequenced sample was blood. All receptors come from a woman between 40 and 55 years old with Graves' ophthalmopathy. Both conserved end residues are trimmed from each CDR3. Some rows mark clone size as missing; the rest say once, few, many or name a class of expanded clone.

ASSEDISIYGYT TRBJ1-2 NA TRBV6-1
ASSSLPRTTDYYGYT TRBJ1-2 few TRBV11-2
ASSPSAQGYEQY TRBJ2-7 many TRBV6-2/TRBV6-3
ASSLENSQETQY TRBJ2-5 NA TRBV11-2
SVPGTSGRFRIYEQY TRBJ2-7 many TRBV20-1
ASKGRVWFHGYT TRBJ1-2 many TRBV2
ASSQVWRVTYEQY TRBJ2-7 NA TRBV4-1
ASSITVRAREQY TRBJ2-7 NA TRBV19
ASLKANTGELF TRBJ2-2 NA TRBV19
ASRRTRNLSTGELF TRBJ2-2 NA TRBV6-1
ASGLAPTLYEQY TRBJ2-7 many TRBV12-5
ASSSVDAGELF TRBJ2-2 many TRBV7-2
ASSSKQTGRDNRTIYEQY TRBJ2-7 NA TRBV7-1
ATETGRGTEAF TRBJ1-1 many TRBV19